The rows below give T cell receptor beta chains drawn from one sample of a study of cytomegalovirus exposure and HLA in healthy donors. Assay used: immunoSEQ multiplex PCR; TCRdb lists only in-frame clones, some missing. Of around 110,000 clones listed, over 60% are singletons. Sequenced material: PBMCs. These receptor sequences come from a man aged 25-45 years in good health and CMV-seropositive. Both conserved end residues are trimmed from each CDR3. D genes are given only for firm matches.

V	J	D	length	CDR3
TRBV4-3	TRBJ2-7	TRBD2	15	ASSQAGGGRAYYEQY
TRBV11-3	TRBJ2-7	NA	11	ASSLGSGNEQY
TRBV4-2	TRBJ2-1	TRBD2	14	ASSQDASGGSLEQF
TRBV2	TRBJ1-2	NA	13	ASSEIRRGNYGYT
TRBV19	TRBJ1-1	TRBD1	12	ASSTRTGNTEAF
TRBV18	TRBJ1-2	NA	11	ASSREANYGYT
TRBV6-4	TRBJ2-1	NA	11	ASSESPSGEQF
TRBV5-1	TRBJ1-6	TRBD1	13	AGRDSGSYNSPLH
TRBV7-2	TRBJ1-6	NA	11	ASSLANLDPLH
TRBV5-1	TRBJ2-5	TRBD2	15	ASSGALAGGRRETQY
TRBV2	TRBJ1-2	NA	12	ASSESGTNYGYT
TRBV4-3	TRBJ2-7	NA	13	ASSQDSGNPSEQY
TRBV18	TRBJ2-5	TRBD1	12	ASSPSDRVETQY
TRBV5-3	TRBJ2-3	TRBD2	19	ARRWTSGGITQSQATDTQY
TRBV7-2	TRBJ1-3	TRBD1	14	ASSLERQGTGNTIY
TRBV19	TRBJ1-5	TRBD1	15	ASSIRYRGDRNQPQH
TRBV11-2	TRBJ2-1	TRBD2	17	ASSASGGGADGSYNEQF
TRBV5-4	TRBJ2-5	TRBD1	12	ASSRNRGQETQY
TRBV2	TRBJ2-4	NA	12	ASSEIQGKNIQY
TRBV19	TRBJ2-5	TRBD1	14	ASSRPRTGGEETQY
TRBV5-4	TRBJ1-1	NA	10	ASSHMGSEAF
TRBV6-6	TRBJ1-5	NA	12	ASSYPGGNQPQH
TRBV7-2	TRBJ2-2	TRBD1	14	ASSLAGGANTGELF
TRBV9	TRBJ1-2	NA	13	ASSVGLLANYGYT
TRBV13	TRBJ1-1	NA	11	ASSLEGHTEAF
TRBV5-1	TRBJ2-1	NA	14	ASSLVGGASYNEQF
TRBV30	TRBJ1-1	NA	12	AWVSKTGNTEAF
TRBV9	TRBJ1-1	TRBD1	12	ASSERDSYTEAF
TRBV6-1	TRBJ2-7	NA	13	ASSEWGLLAGEQY
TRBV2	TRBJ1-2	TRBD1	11	ASMGQGADGYT
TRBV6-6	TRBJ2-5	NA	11	ASRGQGRETQY
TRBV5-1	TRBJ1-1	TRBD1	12	ASSLTGANTEAF
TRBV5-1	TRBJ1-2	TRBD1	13	ASSLEWTGPYGYT
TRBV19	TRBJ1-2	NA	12	ASKMLGSSYGYP
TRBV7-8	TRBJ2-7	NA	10	ASSPVRYEQY
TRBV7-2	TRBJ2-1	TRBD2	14	ASSTGLAGARDEQF
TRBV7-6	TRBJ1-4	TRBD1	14	ASSLDTGATNEKLF